These 21 T cell receptor beta chains came from one sample sequenced in a study of shared clonotypes between healthy human individuals. The method was immunoSEQ multiplex PCR; TCRdb's version includes in-frame clones alone and lacks a portion of them. The sample carries under 1,100,000 clones, approximately 80% recorded once. The sample was memory CD4+ T cells from PBMCs. The subset was: CD45RA-negative fraction. These receptors were taken from a man younger than 35 in good health. Some clones in this sample may be carry-over from other donors' samples.

The chain couples TRBV27 to TRBJ1-2; perhaps TRBD1 as D (6 bases). Germline CDR1 is MNHEY and CDR2 is SMNVEV (reference sequence). This CDR3 spans 13 amino acids. Deletions cut 3 bases from V and 8 bases from J, with 13 bases between. CDR3 loop: CASSFTGSGGYTF. Written as DNA, the CDR3 is TGTGCCAGCAGTTTTACAGGGTCGGGGGGCTACACCTTC.

This sequence joins TRBV2 and TRBJ1-2, with a possible D match to TRBD1 (5 bases). V lost 4 bases and J lost 4, with 16 bases in between. The CDR3 extends over 15 amino acids. The germline gives CDR1 SNHLY, CDR2 FYNNEI. The CDR3 spells CASSGPRDGGYGYTF. CDR3 coding DNA: TGTGCCAGCAGTGGGCCCCGGGACGGTGGCTATGGCTACACCTTC.

The rearrangement uses TRBV18 and TRBJ2-6; D perhaps matches TRBD1 (6 bases). The CDR3 covers 16 residues. Trimming stripped 5 bases from V and 2 bases from J, with 13 bases between. Germline V gene lookup returns CDR1 KGHSH and CDR2 LQKENI. The CDR3 loop reads CASSSPGQAGANVLTF. The DNA for the CDR3 is TGTGCCAGCTCATCGCCGGGACAAGCTGGGGCCAACGTCCTGACTTTC.

For this clone: The identical CDR3 is also encoded by other nucleotide sequences in the sample. This chain connects TRBV5-1 to TRBJ1-2; 8 nucleotides align to TRBD1. CDR3 size: 14 residues. Germline lookup yields CDR1 SGHRS and CDR2 YFSETQ. Trimming took 0 bases from V and 5 from J; bases not matched to a gene: 3. CDR3 bases: TGCGCCAGCAGCTTGGGGACAGGGCTGTATGGCTACACCTTC. As protein: CASSLGTGLYGYTF.

The gene calls are TRBV23-1 and TRBJ2-7; D is undetermined. TRBV23-1 is filed as an ORF, its function uncertain. CDR3 length: 14 amino acids. The ends were cut back, 3 bases at V and 3 bases at J, with 12 bases in the middle. DNA of the CDR3: TGCGCCAGCAGTCAGGGATTTCGGTTCTACGAGCAGTACTTC. This sequence encodes CASSQGFRFYEQYF.

The chain links TRBV5-1 to TRBJ1-5; weak D call: TRBD1 (5 bases). This CDR3 contains 14 residues. Looked up from germline, CDR1 is SGHRS and CDR2 is YFSETQ. V lost 3 bases and J lost 4, with 11 bases in between. CDR3 DNA: TGCGCCAGCAGCTCCGACAGCACAAATCAGCCCCAGCATTTT. Protein: CASSSDSTNQPQHF. The full variable domain, rest sourced from reference TRBV5-1 and TRBJ1-5, is KAGVTQTPRYLIKTRGQQVTLSCSPISGHRSVSWYQQTPGQGLQFLFEYFSETQRNKGNFPGRFSGRQFSNSRSEMNVSTLELGDSALYLCASSSDSTNQPQHFGDGTRLSIL.

A note on this clone: A much larger clone sits a single nucleotide away, making a read error possible. The same CDR3 can be traced to other DNA sequences in this sample. This sequence joins TRBV5-1 and TRBJ2-5; 10 positions agree with TRBD1. This CDR3 has 15 residues. Per germline, CDR1 SGHRS and CDR2 YFSETQ. With 0 bases clipped from V and 3 bases from J, the junction kept 2 bases outside the gene matches. The DNA for the CDR3 is TGCGCCAGCAGCTTGGCTGGGACAGGGGAAGAGACCCAGTACTTC. Its protein is CASSLAGTGEETQYF.

The V gene is TRBV2, the J gene TRBJ2-7; unclear D gene. In germline, CDR1 is SNHLY, CDR2 FYNNEI. V was pared by 4 bases and J by 1 base, with 14 bases between. The CDR3 runs to 15 residues. CDR3 sequence reads: CASSVPVPPSYEQYF. The CDR3 DNA reads as TGTGCCAGCAGTGTTCCGGTTCCTCCTTCCTACGAGCAGTACTTC.

This clone appeared a few times. The rearrangement joins TRBV2 to TRBJ2-1; tentatively, D is TRBD1 or TRBD2 (5 bases each). Per the germline V gene, CDR1 is SNHLY and CDR2 is FYNNEI. The ends were cut back, 7 bases at V and 3 bases at J, with 10 bases in the middle. The CDR3 runs 13 residues. The CDR3 DNA is TGTGCCAGCACTCTGGGGGTCTACAATGAGCAGTTCTTC. It translates to CASTLGVYNEQFF.

The chain combines TRBV28 with TRBJ2-3; the D gene could be TRBD1 or TRBD2 (5 bases each). CDR3 length equals 16 residues. CDR1 is MDHEN, CDR2 SYDVKM, per germline. The V gene lost 6 bases and the J gene lost 4 bases, with 20 bases spanning the gap. For the CDR3, the DNA is TGTGCCAGCAGCCCTGGGGGATCTAGTTCTCCAGATACGCAGTATTTT. This sequence encodes CASSPGGSSSPDTQYF. Based on the CDR3 plus reference TRBV28 and TRBJ2-3, the full variable domain is DVKVTQSSRYLVKRTGEKVFLECVQDMDHENMFWYRQDPGLGLRLIYFSYDVKMKEKGDIPEGYSVSREKKERFSLILESASTNQTSMYLCASSPGGSSSPDTQYFGPGTRLTVL.

The CDR3 DNA sequence: TGTGCCAGCAGTTACCCCGGGGGGGGAACGCAGTATTTT. This translates into CASSYPGGGTQYF. The J gene is TRBJ2-3, the V gene TRBV6-5; 8 bases are shared with TRBD2. CDR1 MNHEY and CDR2 SVGAGI come from the germline V gene. This CDR3 comprises 13 residues. Trimming took 2 bases from V and 9 from J; bases not matched to a gene: 4.

The chain has TRBV11-2 and TRBJ2-2; D is uncertain. The germline V and J ends were trimmed by 5 bases and 2 bases, with 6 bases remaining between them. Per the germline V gene, CDR1 is SGHAT and CDR2 is FQNNGV. The CDR3 has 13 amino acids. CDR3 residues: CASSRGNTGELFF. CDR3 in DNA: TGTGCCAGCAGCCGTGGAAACACCGGGGAGCTGTTTTTT.

The rearrangement joins TRBV5-1 to TRBJ2-3; the match to TRBD2 covers 7 bases. CDR1 is SGHRS, CDR2 YFSETQ, per germline. The CDR3 totals 16 residues. Trimming at V came to 7 bases and at J to 0 bases, leaving 11 bases not matched to a gene. The CDR3 DNA follows: TGCGCCAGCGCTAACGGCCTAGCGGACAGCACAGATACGCAGTATTTT. Translating gives CASANGLADSTDTQYF.

V and J are TRBV11-2 and TRBJ2-7, with 9 bases lining up with TRBD2. This CDR3 has 15 amino acids. CDR1 and CDR2 (germline): SGHAT, FQNNGV. The ends lost 5 bases at V and 2 bases at J; junction bases unmatched: 7. The CDR3 sequence is CASSRSGRGTYEQYF. In nucleotides, the CDR3 is TGTGCCAGCAGCCGTAGCGGGAGAGGGACCTACGAGCAGTACTTC.

The chain links TRBV5-1 to TRBJ2-1; possible D gene TRBD2, 6 bases. The CDR3 is 14 residues long. Between the trimmed V and J ends, which lost 0 bases and 5 bases, there was a span of 9 bases. Germline V gives CDR1 SGHRS, CDR2 YFSETQ. The CDR3 nucleotides are TGCGCCAGCAGCTTGGTGGCGGGAAACAATGAGCAGTTCTTC. Translating it yields CASSLVAGNNEQFF.

The CDR3 here is CASSYRGLEQYF. CDR3 in DNA: TGTGCCAGCAGCTACAGGGGGCTCGAGCAGTACTTC. The rearrangement joins TRBV7-3 to TRBJ2-7, with 9 bases matching TRBD1. V gave up 4 bases and J gave up 6 bases; unmatched junction bases: 1. In germline, CDR1 is SGHTA, CDR2 FQGTGA. The CDR3 spans 12 residues.

The chain is built from TRBV5-4 and TRBJ2-1, with 9 bases fitting TRBD2. The CDR3 sequence is 15 residues long. The V gene end was trimmed by 4 bases and the J gene end by 0 bases; junction bases not matched to a gene: 2. The germline gives CDR1 SGHNT, CDR2 YYREEE (reference sequence). The CDR3 is CASSRSGSSYNEQFF. Written as DNA, the CDR3 is TGTGCCAGCAGCCGTAGCGGGAGCTCCTACAATGAGCAGTTCTTC.

The chain couples TRBV5-6 to TRBJ2-5; TRBD2 might be the D (5 bases). The V and J ends lost 0 bases and 4 bases respectively, with 16 bases between them. The germline V gene encodes CDR1 SGHDT and CDR2 YYEEEE. The CDR3 runs to 16 residues. The CDR3 here is CASSLARGLRRETQYF. CDR3 coding DNA: TGTGCCAGCAGCTTGGCTCGGGGTTTGCGTAGAGAGACCCAGTACTTC.

The genes are TRBV7-3 and TRBJ2-2, with 8 bases matching TRBD1. Looked up from germline, CDR1 is SGHTA and CDR2 is FQGTGA. The CDR3 totals 16 residues. With 1 base clipped from V and 5 bases from J, the junction kept 6 bases outside the gene matches. In DNA, the CDR3 is TGTGCCAGCAGCTTAAGACGGCAGGGGGCGACCGGGGAGCTGTTTTTT. Protein product: CASSLRRQGATGELFF.

V gene TRBV13 combines with J gene TRBJ2-7; D may be TRBD2 (5 bases). V lost 4 bases, J lost 6 bases, and 16 bases lay in between. The CDR3 is made up of 14 amino acids. The germline CDR1 and CDR2 sequences are PRHDT and FYEKMQ (reference sequence). The CDR3 DNA reads as TGTGCCAGCAGCTCAACAACGGGATCTCGCGAGCAGTACTTC. Amino acid sequence: CASSSTTGSREQYF.

The J gene is TRBJ2-5, the V gene TRBV5-1, with 8 nucleotides matching TRBD1. V trimming: 7 bases; J trimming: 5 bases; junction bases outside the gene matches: 13. CDR1 SGHRS and CDR2 YFSETQ come from the germline V gene. The CDR3 runs 15 residues. CDR3 sequence: CASGTGTGPRETQYF. The CDR3 nucleotides read TGCGCCAGCGGGACTGGGACAGGCCCGCGGGAGACCCAGTACTTC.